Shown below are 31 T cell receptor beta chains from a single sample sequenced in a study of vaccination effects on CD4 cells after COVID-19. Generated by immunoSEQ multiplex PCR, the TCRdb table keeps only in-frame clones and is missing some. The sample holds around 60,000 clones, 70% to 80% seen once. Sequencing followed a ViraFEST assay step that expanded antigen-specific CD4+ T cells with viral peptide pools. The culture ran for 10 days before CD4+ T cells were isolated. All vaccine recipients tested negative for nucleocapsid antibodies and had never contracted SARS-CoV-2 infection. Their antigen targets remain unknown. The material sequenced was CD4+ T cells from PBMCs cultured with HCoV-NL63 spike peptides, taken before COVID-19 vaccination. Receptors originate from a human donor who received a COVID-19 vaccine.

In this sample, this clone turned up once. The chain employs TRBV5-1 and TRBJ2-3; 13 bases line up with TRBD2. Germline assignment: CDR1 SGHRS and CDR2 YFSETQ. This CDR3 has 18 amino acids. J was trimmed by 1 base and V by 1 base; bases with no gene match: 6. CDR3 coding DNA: TGCGCCAGCAGCTTGAAACTAGCGGGGGGGCAGGGCACAGATACGCAGTATTTT. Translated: CASSLKLAGGQGTDTQYF. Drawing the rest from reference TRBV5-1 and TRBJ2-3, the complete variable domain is KAGVTQTPRYLIKTRGQQVTLSCSPISGHRSVSWYQQTPGQGLQFLFEYFSETQRNKGNFPGRFSGRQFSNSRSEMNVSTLELGDSALYLCASSLKLAGGQGTDTQYFGPGTRLTVL.

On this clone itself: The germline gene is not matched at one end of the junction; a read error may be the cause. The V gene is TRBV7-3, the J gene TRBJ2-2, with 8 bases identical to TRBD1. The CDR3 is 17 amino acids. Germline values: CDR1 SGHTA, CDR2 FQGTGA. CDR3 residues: CASSFRDRILNAGELFF. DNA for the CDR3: TGTGCCAGCAGCTTCCGGGACAGGATTCTGAACGCCGGGGAGCTGTTTTTT.

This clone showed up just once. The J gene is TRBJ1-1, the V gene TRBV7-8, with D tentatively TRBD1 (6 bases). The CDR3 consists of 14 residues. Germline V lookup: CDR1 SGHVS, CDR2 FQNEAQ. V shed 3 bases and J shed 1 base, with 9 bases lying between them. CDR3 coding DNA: TGTGCCAGCAGCTTGGGCAGGGGGAACACTGAAGCTTTCTTT. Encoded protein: CASSLGRGNTEAFF.

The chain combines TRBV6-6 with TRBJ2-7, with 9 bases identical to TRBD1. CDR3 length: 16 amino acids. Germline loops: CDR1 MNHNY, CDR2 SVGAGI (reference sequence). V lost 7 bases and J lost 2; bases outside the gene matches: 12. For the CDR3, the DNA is TGTGCCAGCACTCAAACGCGGGGGACAGGGCCCTACGAGCAGTACGTC. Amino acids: CASTQTRGTGPYEQYV.

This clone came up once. CDR3 amino acids: CASSYRALSDGYTF. CDR3 nucleotide sequence: TGTGCCAGCAGTTACAGAGCACTCAGCGATGGCTACACCTTC. V gene TRBV6-6 combines with J gene TRBJ1-2; D remains ambiguous. CDR1 is MNHNY, CDR2 SVGAGI, per germline (reference sequence). Trimming shortened V by 2 bases and J by 6 bases, and 13 bases separated the two germline ends. This CDR3 spans 14 amino acids.

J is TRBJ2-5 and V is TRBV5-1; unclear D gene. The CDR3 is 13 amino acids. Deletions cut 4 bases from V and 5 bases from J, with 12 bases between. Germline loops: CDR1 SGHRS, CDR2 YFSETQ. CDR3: CASSGASVETQYF. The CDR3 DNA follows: TGCGCCAGCAGCGGCGCGTCAGTGGAGACCCAGTACTTC. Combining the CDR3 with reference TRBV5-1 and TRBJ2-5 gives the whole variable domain KAGVTQTPRYLIKTRGQQVTLSCSPISGHRSVSWYQQTPGQGLQFLFEYFSETQRNKGNFPGRFSGRQFSNSRSEMNVSTLELGDSALYLCASSGASVETQYFGPGTRLLVL.

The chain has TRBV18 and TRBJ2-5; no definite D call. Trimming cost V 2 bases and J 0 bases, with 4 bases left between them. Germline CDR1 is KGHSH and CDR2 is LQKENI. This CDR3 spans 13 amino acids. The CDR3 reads CASSPGNQETQYF. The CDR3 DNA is TGTGCCAGCTCACCAGGGAACCAAGAGACCCAGTACTTC.

CDR3 loop: CASRTMTGGNGYTF. CDR3 nucleotides: TGTGCCAGCAGGACGATGACAGGGGGCAATGGCTACACCTTC. The chain employs TRBV6-5 and TRBJ1-2, with 10 bases lining up with TRBD1. This CDR3 comprises 14 residues. Looked up from germline, CDR1 is MNHEY and CDR2 is SVGAGI. The trim removed 6 bases at V and 6 bases at J, leaving 7 bases unmatched.

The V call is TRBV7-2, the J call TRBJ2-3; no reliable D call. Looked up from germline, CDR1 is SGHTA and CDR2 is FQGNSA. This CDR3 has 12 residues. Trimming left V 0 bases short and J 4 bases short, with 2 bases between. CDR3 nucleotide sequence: TGTGCCAGCAGCTTAGCTGCAGATACGCAGTATTTT. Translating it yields CASSLAADTQYF.

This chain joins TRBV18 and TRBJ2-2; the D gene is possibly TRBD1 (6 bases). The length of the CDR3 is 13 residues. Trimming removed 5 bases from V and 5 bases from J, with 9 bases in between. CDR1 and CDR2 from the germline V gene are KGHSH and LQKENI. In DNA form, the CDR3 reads TGTGCCAGCTCAACACAGGGAACCGGGGAGCTGTTTTTT. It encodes CASSTQGTGELFF.

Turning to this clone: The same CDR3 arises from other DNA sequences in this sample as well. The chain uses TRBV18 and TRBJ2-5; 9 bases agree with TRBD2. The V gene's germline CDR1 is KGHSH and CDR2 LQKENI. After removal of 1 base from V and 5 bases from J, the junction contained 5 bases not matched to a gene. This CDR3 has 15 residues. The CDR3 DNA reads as TGTGCCAGCTCACCACTTGCGGGGGGGCAGGAGACCCAGTACTTC. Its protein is CASSPLAGGQETQYF.

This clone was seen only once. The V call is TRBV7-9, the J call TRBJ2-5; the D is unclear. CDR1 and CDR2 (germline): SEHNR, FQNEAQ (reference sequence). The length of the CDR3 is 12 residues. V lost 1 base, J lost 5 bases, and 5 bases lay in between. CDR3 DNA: TGTGCCAGCAGCTTAGTTGGGGAGACCCAGTACTTC. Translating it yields CASSLVGETQYF.

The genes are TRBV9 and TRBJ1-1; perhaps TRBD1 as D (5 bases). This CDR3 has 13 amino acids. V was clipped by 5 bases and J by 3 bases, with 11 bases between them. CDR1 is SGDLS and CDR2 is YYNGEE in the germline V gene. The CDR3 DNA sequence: TGTGCCAGCAGTGGGGGGACGTACACTGAAGCTTTCTTT. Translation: CASSGGTYTEAFF.

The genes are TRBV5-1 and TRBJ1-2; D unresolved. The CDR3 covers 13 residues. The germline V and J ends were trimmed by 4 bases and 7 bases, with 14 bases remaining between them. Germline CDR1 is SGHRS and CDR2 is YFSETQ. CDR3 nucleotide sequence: TGCGCCAGCAGCGACTCGGGTGTGGGTGGCTACACCTTC. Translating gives CASSDSGVGGYTF.

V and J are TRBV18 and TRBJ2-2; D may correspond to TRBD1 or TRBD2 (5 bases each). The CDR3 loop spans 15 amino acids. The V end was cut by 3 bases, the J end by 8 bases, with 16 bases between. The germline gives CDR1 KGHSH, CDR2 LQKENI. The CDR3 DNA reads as TGTGCCAGCTCACCCCGGGACCCTAGCATTGGGGAGCTGTTTTTT. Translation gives CASSPRDPSIGELFF.

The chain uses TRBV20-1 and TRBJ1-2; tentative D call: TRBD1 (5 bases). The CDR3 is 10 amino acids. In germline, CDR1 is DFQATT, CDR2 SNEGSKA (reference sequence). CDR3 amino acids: CGTFNYGYTF. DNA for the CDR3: TGCGGGACTTTTAACTATGGCTACACCTTC.

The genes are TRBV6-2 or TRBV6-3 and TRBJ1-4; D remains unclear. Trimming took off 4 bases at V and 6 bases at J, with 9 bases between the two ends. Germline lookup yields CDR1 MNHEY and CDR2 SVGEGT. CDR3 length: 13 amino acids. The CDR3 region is CASSLGIYEKLFF. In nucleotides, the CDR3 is TGTGCCAGCAGTTTGGGGATTTATGAAAAACTGTTTTTT.

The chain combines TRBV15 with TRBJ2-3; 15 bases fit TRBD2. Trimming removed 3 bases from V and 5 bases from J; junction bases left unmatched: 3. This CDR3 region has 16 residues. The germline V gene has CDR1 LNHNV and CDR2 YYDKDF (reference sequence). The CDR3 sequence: CATSRGLAGGRDTQYF. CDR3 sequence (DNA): TGTGCCACCAGCAGGGGACTAGCGGGGGGTCGAGATACGCAGTATTTT. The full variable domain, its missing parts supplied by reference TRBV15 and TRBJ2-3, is DAMVIQNPRYQVTQFGKPVTLSCSQTLNHNVMYWYQQKSSQAPKLLFHYYDKDFNNEADTPDNFQSRRPNTSFCFLDIRSPGLGDTAMYLCATSRGLAGGRDTQYFGPGTRLTVL.

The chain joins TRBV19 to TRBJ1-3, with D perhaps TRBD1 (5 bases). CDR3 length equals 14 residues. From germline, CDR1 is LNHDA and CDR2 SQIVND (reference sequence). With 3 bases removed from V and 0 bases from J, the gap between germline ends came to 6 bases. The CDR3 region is CASSIGHSGNTIYF. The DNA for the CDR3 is TGTGCCAGTAGTATCGGACACTCTGGAAACACCATATATTTT.

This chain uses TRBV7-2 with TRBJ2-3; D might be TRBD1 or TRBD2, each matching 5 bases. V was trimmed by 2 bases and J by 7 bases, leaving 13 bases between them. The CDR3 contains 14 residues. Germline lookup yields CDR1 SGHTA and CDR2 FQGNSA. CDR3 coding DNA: TGTGCCAGCAGCTTAAATGAGGGGCTCTATACGCAGTATTTT. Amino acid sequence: CASSLNEGLYTQYF.

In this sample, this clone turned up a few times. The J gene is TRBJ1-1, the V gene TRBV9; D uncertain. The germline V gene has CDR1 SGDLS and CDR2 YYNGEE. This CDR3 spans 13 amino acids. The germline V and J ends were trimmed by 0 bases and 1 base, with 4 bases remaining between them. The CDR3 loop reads CASSVAPNTEAFF. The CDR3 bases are TGTGCCAGCAGCGTAGCCCCGAACACTGAAGCTTTCTTT.

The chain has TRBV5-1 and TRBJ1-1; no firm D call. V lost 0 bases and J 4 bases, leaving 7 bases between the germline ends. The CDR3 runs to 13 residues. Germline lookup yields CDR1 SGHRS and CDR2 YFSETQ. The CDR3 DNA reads TGCGCCAGCAGCTTGGACAGCCTCACTGAAGCTTTCTTT. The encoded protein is CASSLDSLTEAFF.

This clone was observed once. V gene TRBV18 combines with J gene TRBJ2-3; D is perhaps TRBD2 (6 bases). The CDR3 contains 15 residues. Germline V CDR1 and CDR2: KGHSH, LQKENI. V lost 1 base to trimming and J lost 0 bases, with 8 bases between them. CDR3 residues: CASSPQRGSTDTQYF. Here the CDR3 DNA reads TGTGCCAGCTCACCACAACGGGGGAGCACAGATACGCAGTATTTT. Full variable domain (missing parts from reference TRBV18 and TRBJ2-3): NAGVMQNPRHLVRRRGQEARLRCSPMKGHSHVYWYRQLPEEGLKFMVYLQKENIIDESGMPKERFSAEFPKEGPSILRIQQVVRGDSAAYFCASSPQRGSTDTQYFGPGTRLTVL.

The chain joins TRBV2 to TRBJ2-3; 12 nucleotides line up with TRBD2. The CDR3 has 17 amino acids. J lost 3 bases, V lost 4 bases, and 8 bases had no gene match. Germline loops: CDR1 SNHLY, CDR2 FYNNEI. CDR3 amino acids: CASSGGGTSGSTDTQYF. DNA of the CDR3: TGTGCCAGCAGTGGGGGGGGGACTAGCGGGTCAACAGATACGCAGTATTTT.

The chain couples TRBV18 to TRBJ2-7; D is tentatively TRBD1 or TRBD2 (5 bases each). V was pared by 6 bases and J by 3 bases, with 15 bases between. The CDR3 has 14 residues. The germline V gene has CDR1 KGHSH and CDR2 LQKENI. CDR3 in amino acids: CASSQSGTNYEQYV. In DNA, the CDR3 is TGTGCCAGCTCCCAATCCGGGACGAACTACGAGCAGTACGTC.

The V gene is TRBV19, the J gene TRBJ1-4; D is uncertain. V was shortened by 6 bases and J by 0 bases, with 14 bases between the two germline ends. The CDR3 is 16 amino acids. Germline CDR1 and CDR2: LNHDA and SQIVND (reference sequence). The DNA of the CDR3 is TGTGCCAGTAGCCCATCCTTAGTTTCAACTAATGAAAAACTGTTTTTT. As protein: CASSPSLVSTNEKLFF.

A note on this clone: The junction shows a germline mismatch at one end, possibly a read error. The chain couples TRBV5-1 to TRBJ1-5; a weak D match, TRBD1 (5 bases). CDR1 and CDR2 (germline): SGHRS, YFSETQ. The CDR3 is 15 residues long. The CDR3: CASSLVPGIDQPQHF. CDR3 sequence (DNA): TGCGCCAGCAGCTTGGTACCAGGGATAGATCAACCCCAGCATTTT.

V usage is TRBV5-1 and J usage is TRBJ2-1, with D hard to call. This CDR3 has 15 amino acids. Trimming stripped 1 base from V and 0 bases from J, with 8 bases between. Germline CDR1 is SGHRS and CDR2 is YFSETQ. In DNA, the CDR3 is TGCGCCAGCAGCTTGTCGTCACCCTCCTACAATGAGCAGTTCTTC. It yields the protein CASSLSSPSYNEQFF.

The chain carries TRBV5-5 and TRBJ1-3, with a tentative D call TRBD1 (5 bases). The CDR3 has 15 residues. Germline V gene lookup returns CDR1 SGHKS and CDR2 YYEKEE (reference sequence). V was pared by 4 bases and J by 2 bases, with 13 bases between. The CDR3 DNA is TGTGCCAGCAGCCCGTCGACGGGACCTGGAAACACCATATATTTT. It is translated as CASSPSTGPGNTIYF.

CDR3: CASRQNDGGDEQYV. CDR3 DNA sequence: TGTGCCAGCAGACAGAACGACGGGGGGGACGAGCAGTACGTC. The V and J genes are TRBV5-6 and TRBJ2-7; TRBD2 aligns across 8 bases. V lost 5 bases to trimming and J lost 5 bases; unmatched junction nucleotides: 9. Per germline, CDR1 SGHDT and CDR2 YYEEEE. CDR3 length: 14 residues.

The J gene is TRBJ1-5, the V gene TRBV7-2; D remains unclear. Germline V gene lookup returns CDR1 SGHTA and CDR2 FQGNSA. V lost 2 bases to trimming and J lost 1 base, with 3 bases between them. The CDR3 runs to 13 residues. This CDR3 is CASSLRSNQPQHF. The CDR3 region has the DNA TGTGCCAGCAGCTTACGGAGCAATCAGCCCCAGCATTTT.